These 6 T cell receptor beta chains were all obtained from the same sample, sequenced in a study of regulatory T cells in long-lasting Graves disease. TCR beta libraries were built with iRepertoire HTBI primers and Arm-PCR of CDR3 regions. Via MiXCR, TCRdb re-called the multiplex PCR reads, giving one row per CDR3 protein. The table lists under 700,000 distinct CDR3 sequences, 15% to 20% of them singletons. Time point meaning: newly diagnosed GD, antithyroid drugs for less than 3 months. RNA extracted from PBMCs served as the sequencing template. These data also formed part of another study, on T cells in Graves' hyperthyroidism and ophthalmopathy.

The sample consisted of peripheral blood mononuclear cells (PBMCs), taken at new diagnosis, from a patient treated with antithyroid drugs. The source of these receptors is a woman aged 35-65 years with Graves disease.

On this clonotype itself: A much larger clone is a single base away; this may be a read error. The chain couples TRBV20-1 to TRBJ1-1, with D possibly TRBD1 on 6 matching bases. Deletions cut 2 bases from V and 1 base from J, with 11 bases between. Germline values: CDR1 DFQATT, CDR2 SNEGSKA (reference sequence). The CDR3 is made up of 14 amino acids. The CDR3 loop is CSARPGHPNTEAFF. DNA of the CDR3: TGCAGTGCTAGACCGGGACACCCGAACACTGAAGCTTTCTTT.

This clonotype was picked up a small number of times. Since a much larger clone is just one base distant, this may be a read error. The genes are TRBV7-2 and TRBJ2-1; no definite D call. The J call could be wrong; TRBJ2-7 is a better fit for the DNA end. CDR1 and CDR2 (germline): SGHTA, FQGNSA. This CDR3 comprises 13 residues. In nucleotides, the CDR3 is TGTGCCAGCAGCTTAGACTATAACAATGAGCAGTACTTC. The encoded protein is CASSLDYNNEQYF.

Many counts were recorded for this clonotype. This chain uses TRBV5-1 with TRBJ2-3, with 9 nucleotides matching TRBD1. The CDR3 is made up of 16 amino acids. The trim removed 0 bases at V and 2 bases at J, leaving 4 bases unmatched. The germline gives CDR1 SGHRS, CDR2 YFSETQ. The CDR3 nucleotides read TGCGCCAGCAGCTTGGCGGGACAGGGATACACAGATACGCAGTATTTT. Its translation: CASSLAGQGYTDTQYF.

CDR3 amino acids: CASSDGALLFPASLHF. The CDR3 nucleotides are TGTGCCAGCAGTGACGGGGCCCTTCTTTTCCCGGCATCCCTCCACTTT. The chain employs TRBV28 and TRBJ1-6, with a possible D match to TRBD1 (5 bases). V gave up 5 bases and J gave up 14 bases, with 25 bases separating them. The CDR3 runs 16 residues. The V gene's germline CDR1 is MDHEN and CDR2 SYDVKM.

This clonotype was observed a handful of times. The chain links TRBV7-9 to TRBJ1-1; D is unresolved. CDR1 is SEHNR, CDR2 FQNEAQ, per germline (reference sequence). CDR3 size: 10 residues. Deletions cut 1 base from V and 12 bases from J, with 6 bases between. This chain's CDR3 is CASSLGPSFF. CDR3 DNA sequence: TGTGCCAGCAGCTTAGGCCCCTCTTTCTTT. The full variable domain, with the rest looked up from reference TRBV7-9 and TRBJ1-1, is DTGVSQNPRHKITKRGQNVTFRCDPISEHNRLYWYRQTLGQGPEFLTYFQNEAQLEKSRLLSDRFSAERPKGSFSTLEIQRTEQGDSAMYLCASSLGPSFFGQGTRLTVV.

This clonotype was seen repeatedly, ten times or more. The chain has TRBV2 and TRBJ1-2; D is perhaps TRBD1 (6 bases). Trimming stripped 3 bases from V and 7 bases from J, with 12 bases between. The CDR3 runs 13 residues. Germline CDR1 and CDR2: SNHLY and FYNNEI. The CDR3 DNA sequence: TGTGCCAGCAGTGAGGGGGGGGCGGGTGGCTACACCTTC. Translation gives CASSEGGAGGYTF.